This T cell receptor (beta chain) derives from a study of T cell repertoires in cytomegalovirus infection. Study-level background: It can be stated that public TCR beta signatures indicated CMV infection as well as a matching HLA type. Study-wide results and limits: HLA-C-restricted TCR beta clonotypes specific for CMV led the ex vivo response. Adding up the frequency of public TCR beta families identified people who carried CMV plus the relevant HLA.

Using its own MiXCR run on the reads, TCRdb lists one record per CDR3 protein. The sample holds 200,000 to 300,000 distinct CDR3 sequences, around 13% seen once. The CDR3 extends over 14 amino acids. The ends were cut back, 3 bases at V and 2 bases at J, with 11 bases in the middle. Germline V gene data show CDR1 as SNHLY and CDR2 as FYNNEI. There are a few counts of this clonotype. Its target is not known. Sequenced: PBMCs. This receptor was obtained from a human donor in good health (CMV status not recorded). Some clones in this sample may be carry-over from other donors' samples. This rearrangement joins TRBV2 to TRBJ2-7; the D is unclear. The CDR3 protein is CASSEEGSTYEQYF. The DNA of the CDR3 is TGTGCCAGCAGTGAGGAAGGGTCCACCTACGAGCAGTACTTC.